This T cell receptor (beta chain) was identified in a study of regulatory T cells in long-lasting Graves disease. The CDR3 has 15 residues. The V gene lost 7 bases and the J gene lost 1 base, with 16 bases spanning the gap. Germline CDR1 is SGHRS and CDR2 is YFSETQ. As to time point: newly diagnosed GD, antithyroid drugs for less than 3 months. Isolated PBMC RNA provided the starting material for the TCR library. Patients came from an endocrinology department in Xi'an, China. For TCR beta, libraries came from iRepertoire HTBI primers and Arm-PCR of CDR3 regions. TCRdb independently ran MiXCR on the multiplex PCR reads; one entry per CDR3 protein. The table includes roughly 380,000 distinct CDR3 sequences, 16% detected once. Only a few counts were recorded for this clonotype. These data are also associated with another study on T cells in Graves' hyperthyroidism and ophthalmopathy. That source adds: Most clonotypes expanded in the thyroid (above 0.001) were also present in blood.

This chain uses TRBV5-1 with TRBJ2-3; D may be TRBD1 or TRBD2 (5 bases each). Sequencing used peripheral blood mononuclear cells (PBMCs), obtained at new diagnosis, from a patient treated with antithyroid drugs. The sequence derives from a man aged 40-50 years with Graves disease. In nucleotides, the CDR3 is TGCGCCAGCGCCCTGCGAGGGGCTGGCACAGATACGCAGTATTTT. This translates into CASALRGAGTDTQYF.